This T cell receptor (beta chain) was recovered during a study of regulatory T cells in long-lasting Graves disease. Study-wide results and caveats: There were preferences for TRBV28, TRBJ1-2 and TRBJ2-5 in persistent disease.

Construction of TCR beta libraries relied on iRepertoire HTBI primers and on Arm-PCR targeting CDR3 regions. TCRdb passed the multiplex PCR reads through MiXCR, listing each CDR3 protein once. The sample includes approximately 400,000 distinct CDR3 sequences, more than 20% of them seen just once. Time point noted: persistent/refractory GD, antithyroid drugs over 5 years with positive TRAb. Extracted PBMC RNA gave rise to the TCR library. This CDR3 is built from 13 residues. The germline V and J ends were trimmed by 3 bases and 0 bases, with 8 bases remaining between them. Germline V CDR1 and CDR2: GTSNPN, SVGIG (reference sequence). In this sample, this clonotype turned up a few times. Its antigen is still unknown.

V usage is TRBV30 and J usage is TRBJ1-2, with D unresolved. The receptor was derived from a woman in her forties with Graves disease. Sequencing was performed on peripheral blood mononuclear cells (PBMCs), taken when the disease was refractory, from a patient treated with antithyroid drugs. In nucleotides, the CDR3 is TGTGCCTGGAGCCCCGGGGCTAACTATGGCTACACCTTC. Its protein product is CAWSPGANYGYTF.